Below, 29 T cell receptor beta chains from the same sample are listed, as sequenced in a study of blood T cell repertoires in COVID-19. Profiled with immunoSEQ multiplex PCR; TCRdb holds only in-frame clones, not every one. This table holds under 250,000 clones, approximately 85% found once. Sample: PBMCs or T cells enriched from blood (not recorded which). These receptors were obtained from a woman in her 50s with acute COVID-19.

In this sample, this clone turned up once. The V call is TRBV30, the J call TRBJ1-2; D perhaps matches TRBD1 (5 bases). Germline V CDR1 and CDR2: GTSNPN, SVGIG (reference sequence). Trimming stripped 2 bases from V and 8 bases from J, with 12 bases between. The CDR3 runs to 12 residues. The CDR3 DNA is TGTGCCTGGAGTACCGGGGGAGGAGGCTACACCTTC. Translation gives CAWSTGGGGYTF.

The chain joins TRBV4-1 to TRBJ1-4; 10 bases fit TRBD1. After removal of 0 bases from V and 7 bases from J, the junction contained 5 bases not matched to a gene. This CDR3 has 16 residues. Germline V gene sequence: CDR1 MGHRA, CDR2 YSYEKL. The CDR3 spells CASSQEGRTGGEKLFF. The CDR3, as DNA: TGCGCCAGCAGCCAAGAAGGAAGGACAGGGGGTGAAAAACTGTTTTTT.

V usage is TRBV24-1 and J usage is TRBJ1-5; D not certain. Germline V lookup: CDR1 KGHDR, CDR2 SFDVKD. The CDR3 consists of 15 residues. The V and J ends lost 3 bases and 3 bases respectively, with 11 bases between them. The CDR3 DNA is TGTGCCACCAGTGATCCACGCAGTCCCAATCAGCCCCAGCATTTT. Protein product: CATSDPRSPNQPQHF.

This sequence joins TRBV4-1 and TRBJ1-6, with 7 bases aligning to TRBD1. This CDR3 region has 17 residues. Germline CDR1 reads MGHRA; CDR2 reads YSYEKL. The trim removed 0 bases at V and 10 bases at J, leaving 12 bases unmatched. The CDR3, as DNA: TGCGCCAGCAGCCAAGATTTCGGGAGGGGGCGAGGCTCACCCCTCCACTTT. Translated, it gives CASSQDFGRGRGSPLHF.

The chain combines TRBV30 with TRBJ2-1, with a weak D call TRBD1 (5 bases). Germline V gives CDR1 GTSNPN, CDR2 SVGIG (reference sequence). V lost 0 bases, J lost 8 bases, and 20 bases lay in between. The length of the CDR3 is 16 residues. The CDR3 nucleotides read TGTGCCTGGAGTGTACTCAGGGTTTTGGCCTTGGATGAGCAGTTCTTC. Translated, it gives CAWSVLRVLALDEQFF.

The CDR3 DNA follows: TGTGCCAGCAGCTTAGTATCGGTCTCTGGAAACACCATATATTTT. Amino acid sequence: CASSLVSVSGNTIYF. The chain employs TRBV7-8 and TRBJ1-3, with D hard to call. V dropped 1 base and J dropped 0 bases, with 7 bases sitting between them. This CDR3 is built from 15 residues. CDR1 SGHVS and CDR2 FQNEAQ come from the germline V gene.

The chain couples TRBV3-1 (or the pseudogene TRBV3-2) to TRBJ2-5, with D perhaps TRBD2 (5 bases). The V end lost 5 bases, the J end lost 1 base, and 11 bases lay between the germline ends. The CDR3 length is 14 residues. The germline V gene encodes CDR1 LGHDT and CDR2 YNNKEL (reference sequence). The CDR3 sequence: CASSYRSGQETQYF. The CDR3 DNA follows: TGTGCCAGCAGCTACCGGAGCGGCCAAGAGACCCAGTACTTC.

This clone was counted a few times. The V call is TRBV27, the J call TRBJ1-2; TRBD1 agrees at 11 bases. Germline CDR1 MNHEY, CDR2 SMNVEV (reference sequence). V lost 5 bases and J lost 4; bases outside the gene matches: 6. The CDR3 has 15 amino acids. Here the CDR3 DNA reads TGTGCCAGCAGTCTTCGGACAGGGGGCCTCTATGGCTACACCTTC. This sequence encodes CASSLRTGGLYGYTF.

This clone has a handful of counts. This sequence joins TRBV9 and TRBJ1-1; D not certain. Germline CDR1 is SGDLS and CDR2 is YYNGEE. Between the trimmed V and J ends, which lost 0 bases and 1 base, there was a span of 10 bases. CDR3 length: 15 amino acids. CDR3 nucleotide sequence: TGTGCCAGCAGCGTAGCCCCAGGTAAGAACACTGAAGCTTTCTTT. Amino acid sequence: CASSVAPGKNTEAFF.

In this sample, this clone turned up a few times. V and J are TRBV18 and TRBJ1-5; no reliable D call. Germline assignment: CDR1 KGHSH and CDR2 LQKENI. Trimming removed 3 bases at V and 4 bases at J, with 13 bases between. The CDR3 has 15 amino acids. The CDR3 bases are TGTGCCAGCTCACCTTCATCGGGAGGAAATCAGCCCCAGCATTTT. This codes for CASSPSSGGNQPQHF.

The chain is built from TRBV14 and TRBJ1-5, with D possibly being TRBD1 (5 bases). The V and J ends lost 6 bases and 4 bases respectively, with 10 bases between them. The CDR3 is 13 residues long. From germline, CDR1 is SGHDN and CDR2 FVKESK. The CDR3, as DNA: TGTGCCAGCAGTAAGACAGTAAATCAGCCCCAGCATTTT. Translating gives CASSKTVNQPQHF.

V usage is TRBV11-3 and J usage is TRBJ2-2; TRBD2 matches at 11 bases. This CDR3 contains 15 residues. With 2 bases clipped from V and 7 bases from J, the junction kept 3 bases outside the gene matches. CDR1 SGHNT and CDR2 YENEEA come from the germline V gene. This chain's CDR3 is CASSLSLAGDGELFF. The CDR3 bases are TGTGCCAGCAGCTTATCACTAGCGGGGGACGGGGAGCTGTTTTTT.

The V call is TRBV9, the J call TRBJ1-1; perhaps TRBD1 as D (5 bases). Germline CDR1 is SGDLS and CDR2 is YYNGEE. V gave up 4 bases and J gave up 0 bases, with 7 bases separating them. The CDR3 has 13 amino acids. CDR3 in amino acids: CASSRGMNTEAFF. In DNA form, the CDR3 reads TGTGCCAGCAGCAGGGGCATGAACACTGAAGCTTTCTTT.

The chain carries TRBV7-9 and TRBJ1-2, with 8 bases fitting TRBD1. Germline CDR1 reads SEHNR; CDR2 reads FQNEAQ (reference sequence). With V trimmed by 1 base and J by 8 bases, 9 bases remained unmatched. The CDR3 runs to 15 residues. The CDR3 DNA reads TGTGCCAGCAGCTTAGATGCTCGGACAGGGAACGGCTACACCTTC. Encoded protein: CASSLDARTGNGYTF.

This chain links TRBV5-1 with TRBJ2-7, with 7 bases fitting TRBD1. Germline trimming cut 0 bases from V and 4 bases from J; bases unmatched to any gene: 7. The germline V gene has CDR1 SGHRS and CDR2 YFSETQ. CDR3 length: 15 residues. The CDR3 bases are TGCGCCAGCAGCTTGGTTGGACAGGAGGATTACGAGCAGTACTTC. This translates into CASSLVGQEDYEQYF.

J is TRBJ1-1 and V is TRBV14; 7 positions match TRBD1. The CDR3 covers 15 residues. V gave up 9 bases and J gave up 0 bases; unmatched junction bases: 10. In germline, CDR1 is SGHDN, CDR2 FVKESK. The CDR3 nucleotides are TGTGCCAGTGCACTGACAGGGATAATGAACACTGAAGCTTTCTTT. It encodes CASALTGIMNTEAFF.

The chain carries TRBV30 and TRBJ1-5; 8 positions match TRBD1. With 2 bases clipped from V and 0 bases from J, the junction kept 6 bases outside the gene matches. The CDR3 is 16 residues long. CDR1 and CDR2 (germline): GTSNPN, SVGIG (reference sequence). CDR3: CAWSHRTGNSNQPQHF. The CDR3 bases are TGTGCCTGGAGTCACAGGACAGGGAATAGCAATCAGCCCCAGCATTTT.

CDR3 DNA sequence: TGTGCCTGGAGTGTACAGCAAGGACAAAGGGAATCACCCCTCCACTTT. Translating it yields CAWSVQQGQRESPLHF. The rearrangement uses TRBV30 and TRBJ1-6; TRBD1 might be the D (5 bases). V was cut by 0 bases and J by 10 bases, with 19 bases left in between. Germline CDR1 is GTSNPN and CDR2 is SVGIG (reference sequence). This CDR3 is 16 amino acids long. The variable domain in full, with the rest retrieved from reference TRBV30 and TRBJ1-6, is SQTIHQWPATLVQPVGSPLSLECTVEGTSNPNLYWYRQAAGRGLQLLFYSVGIGQISSEVPQNLSASRPQDRQFILSSKKLLLSDSGFYLCAWSVQQGQRESPLHFGNGTRLTVT.

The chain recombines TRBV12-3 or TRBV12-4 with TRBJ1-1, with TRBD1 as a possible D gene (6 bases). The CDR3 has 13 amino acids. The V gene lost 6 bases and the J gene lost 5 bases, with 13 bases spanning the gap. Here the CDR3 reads CASRAGDWTEAFF. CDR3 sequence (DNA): TGTGCCAGCAGGGCAGGGGATTGGACTGAAGCTTTCTTT.

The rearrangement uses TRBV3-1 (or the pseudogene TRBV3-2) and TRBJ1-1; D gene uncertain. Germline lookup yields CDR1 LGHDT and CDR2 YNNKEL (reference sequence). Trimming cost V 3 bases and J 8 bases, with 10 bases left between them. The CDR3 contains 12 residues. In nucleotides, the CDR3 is TGTGCCAGCAGCCAGGGAGAGGGAGAAGCTTTCTTT. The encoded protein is CASSQGEGEAFF.

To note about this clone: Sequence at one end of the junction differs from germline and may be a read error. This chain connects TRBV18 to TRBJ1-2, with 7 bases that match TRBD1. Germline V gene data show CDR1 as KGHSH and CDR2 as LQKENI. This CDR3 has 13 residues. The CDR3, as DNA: TGTGCCAGCTCACCCGACAGGGTGTATGACTACACCTTC. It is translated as CASSPDRVYDYTF.

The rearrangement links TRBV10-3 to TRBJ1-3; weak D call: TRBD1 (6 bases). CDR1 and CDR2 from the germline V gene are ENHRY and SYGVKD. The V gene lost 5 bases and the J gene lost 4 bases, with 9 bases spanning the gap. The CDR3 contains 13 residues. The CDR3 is CAISRGAGNTIYF. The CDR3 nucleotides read TGTGCCATCAGTCGGGGGGCCGGAAACACCATATATTTT.

In DNA, the CDR3 is TGTGCCAGCAGCCAAGAGGGACTAGCGCGACAAGAGACCCAGTACTTC. Its protein is CASSQEGLARQETQYF. This chain joins TRBV9 and TRBJ2-5; 10 bases map to TRBD2. Trimming at V came to 4 bases and at J to 2 bases, leaving 8 bases not matched to a gene. This CDR3 region has 16 residues. CDR1 and CDR2 (germline): SGDLS, YYNGEE.

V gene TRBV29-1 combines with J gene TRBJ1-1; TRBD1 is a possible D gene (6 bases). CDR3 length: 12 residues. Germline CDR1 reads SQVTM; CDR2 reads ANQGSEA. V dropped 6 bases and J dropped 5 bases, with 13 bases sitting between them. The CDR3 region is CSVRTDGTEAFF. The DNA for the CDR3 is TGCAGCGTGAGGACAGATGGGACTGAAGCTTTCTTT.

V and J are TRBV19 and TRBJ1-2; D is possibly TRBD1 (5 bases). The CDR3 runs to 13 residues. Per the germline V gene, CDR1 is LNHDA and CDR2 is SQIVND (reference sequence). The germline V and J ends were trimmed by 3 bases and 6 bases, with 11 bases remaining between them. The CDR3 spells CASSIQGSDGYTF. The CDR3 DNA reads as TGTGCCAGTAGTATTCAGGGTTCGGATGGCTACACCTTC. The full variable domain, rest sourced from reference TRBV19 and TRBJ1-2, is DGGITQSPKYLFRKEGQNVTLSCEQNLNHDAMYWYRQDPGQGLRLIYYSQIVNDFQKGDIAEGYSVSREKKESFPLTVTSAQKNPTAFYLCASSIQGSDGYTFGSGTRLTVV.

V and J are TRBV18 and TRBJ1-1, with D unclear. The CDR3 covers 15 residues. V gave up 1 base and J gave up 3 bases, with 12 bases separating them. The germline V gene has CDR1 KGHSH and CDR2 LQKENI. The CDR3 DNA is TGTGCCAGCTCACCACAGGCGGGCGGGGACACTGAAGCTTTCTTT. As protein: CASSPQAGGDTEAFF.

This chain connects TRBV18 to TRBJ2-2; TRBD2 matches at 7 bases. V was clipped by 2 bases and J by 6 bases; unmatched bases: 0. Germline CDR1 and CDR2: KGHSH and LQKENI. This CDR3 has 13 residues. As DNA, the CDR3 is TGTGCCAGCTCACCAAGCGGGGCCGGGGAGCTGTTTTTT. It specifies CASSPSGAGELFF.

The CDR3 region is CASGGQGRVYEQYF. The CDR3 nucleotides are TGTGCTAGTGGGGGACAGGGTAGAGTCTACGAGCAGTACTTC. This sequence joins TRBV12-5 and TRBJ2-7, with TRBD1 matching over 9 bases. CDR3 length: 14 amino acids. V dropped 6 bases and J dropped 3; count of bases not matched to a gene: 6. From germline, CDR1 is LGHNT and CDR2 FRNRAP.

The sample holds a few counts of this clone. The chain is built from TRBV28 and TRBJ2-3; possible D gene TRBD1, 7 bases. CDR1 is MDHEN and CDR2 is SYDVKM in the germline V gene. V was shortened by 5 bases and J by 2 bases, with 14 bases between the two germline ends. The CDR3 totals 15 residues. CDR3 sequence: CASSLGQDYTDTQYF. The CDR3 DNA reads TGTGCCAGCAGTCTCGGACAGGACTACACAGATACGCAGTATTTT.